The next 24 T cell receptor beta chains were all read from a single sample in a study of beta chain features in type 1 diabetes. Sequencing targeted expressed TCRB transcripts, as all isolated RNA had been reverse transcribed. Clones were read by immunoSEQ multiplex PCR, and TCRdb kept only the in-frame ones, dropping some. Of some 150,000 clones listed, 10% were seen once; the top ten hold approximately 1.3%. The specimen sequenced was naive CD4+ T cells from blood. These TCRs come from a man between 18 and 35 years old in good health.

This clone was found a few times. CDR3 DNA: TGTGCCAGCAGTCTCCGACAGGGTCGGGGTTCTGGGGCCAACGTCCTGACTTTC. This sequence encodes CASSLRQGRGSGANVLTF. V is TRBV27 and J is TRBJ2-6; 7 nucleotides match TRBD1. V shed 5 bases and J 1 base; nucleotides not matched to a gene: 11. The CDR3 sequence is 18 residues long. Germline CDR1 is MNHEY and CDR2 is SMNVEV (reference sequence).

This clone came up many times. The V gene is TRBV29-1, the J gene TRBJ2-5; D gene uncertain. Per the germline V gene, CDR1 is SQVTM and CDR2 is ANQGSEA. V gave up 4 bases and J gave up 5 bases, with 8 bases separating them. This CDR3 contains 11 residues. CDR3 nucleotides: TGCAGCGTTGGGAGAGAGGAGACCCAGTACTTC. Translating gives CSVGREETQYF.

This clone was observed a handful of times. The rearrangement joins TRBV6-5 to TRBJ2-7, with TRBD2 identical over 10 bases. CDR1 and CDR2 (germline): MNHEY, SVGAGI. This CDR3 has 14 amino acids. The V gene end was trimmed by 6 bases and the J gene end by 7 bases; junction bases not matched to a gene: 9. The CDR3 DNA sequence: TGTGCCAGCAGCGCCCTAGCGGGGGAGGTTGAGCAGTACTTC. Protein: CASSALAGEVEQYF.

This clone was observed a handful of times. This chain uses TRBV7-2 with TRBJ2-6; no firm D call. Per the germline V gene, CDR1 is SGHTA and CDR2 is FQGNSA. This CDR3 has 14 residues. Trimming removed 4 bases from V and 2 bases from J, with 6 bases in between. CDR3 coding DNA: TGTGCCAGCAGCTCCCGTGCTGGGGCCAACGTCCTGACTTTC. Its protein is CASSSRAGANVLTF.

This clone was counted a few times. The CDR3 coding sequence is TGTGCCAGCAGTTGGGGACAGGGGAATTCACCCCTCCACTTT. Translation gives CASSWGQGNSPLHF. The chain has TRBV27 and TRBJ1-6; 10 bases match TRBD1. Germline CDR1 reads MNHEY; CDR2 reads SMNVEV (reference sequence). Losses at the gene ends were 4 bases for V and 7 bases for J; bases not matched to a gene: 1. The CDR3 length is 14 residues.

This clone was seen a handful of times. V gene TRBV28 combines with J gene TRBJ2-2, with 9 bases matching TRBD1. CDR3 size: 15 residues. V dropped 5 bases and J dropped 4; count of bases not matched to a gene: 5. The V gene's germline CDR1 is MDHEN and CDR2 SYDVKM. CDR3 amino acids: CASSITGGVTGELFF. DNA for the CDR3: TGTGCCAGCAGTATTACAGGGGGCGTCACCGGGGAGCTGTTTTTT.

This chain's CDR3 is CASSYRTTDWPQHF. The CDR3 nucleotides are TGTGCCAGCAGTTATAGGACAACGGATTGGCCCCAGCATTTT. This rearrangement joins TRBV27 to TRBJ1-5, with a weak D call TRBD1 (5 bases). The CDR3 runs to 14 residues. From germline, CDR1 is MNHEY and CDR2 SMNVEV (reference sequence). Deletions cut 4 bases from V and 9 bases from J, with 16 bases between.

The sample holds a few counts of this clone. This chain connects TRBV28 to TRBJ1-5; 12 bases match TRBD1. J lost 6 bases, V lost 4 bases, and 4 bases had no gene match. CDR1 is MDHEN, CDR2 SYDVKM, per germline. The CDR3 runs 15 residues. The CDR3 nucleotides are TGTGCCAGCAGTTCGGGACAGGGGGCGAGTCAGCCCCAGCATTTT. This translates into CASSSGQGASQPQHF. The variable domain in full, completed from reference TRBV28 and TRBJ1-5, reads DVKVTQSSRYLVKRTGEKVFLECVQDMDHENMFWYRQDPGLGLRLIYFSYDVKMKEKGDIPEGYSVSREKKERFSLILESASTNQTSMYLCASSSGQGASQPQHFGDGTRLSIL.

The CDR3 sequence is CASSPRDIDNSPLHF. As DNA, the CDR3 is TGCGCCAGCAGCCCCAGGGATATCGATAATTCACCCCTCCACTTT. V usage is TRBV5-1 and J usage is TRBJ1-6, with D perhaps TRBD1 (5 bases). Per germline, CDR1 SGHRS and CDR2 YFSETQ. The CDR3 has 15 amino acids. Trimming left V 4 bases short and J 5 bases short, with 13 bases between. Supplemented by reference TRBV5-1 and TRBJ1-6, the full variable domain reads KAGVTQTPRYLIKTRGQQVTLSCSPISGHRSVSWYQQTPGQGLQFLFEYFSETQRNKGNFPGRFSGRQFSNSRSEMNVSTLELGDSALYLCASSPRDIDNSPLHFGNGTRLTVT.

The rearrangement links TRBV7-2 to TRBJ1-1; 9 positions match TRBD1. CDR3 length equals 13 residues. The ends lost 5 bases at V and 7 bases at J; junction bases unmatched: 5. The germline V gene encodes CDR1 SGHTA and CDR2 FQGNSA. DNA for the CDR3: TGTGCCAGCAGCCTAGACAGGGGGAATGAAGCTTTCTTT. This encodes CASSLDRGNEAFF.

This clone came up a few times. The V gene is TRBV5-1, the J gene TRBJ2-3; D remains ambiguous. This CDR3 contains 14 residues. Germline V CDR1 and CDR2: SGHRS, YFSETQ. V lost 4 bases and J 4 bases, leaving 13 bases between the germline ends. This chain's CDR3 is CASSPSGPPDTQYF. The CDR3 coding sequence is TGCGCCAGCAGCCCTAGTGGCCCCCCAGATACGCAGTATTTT.

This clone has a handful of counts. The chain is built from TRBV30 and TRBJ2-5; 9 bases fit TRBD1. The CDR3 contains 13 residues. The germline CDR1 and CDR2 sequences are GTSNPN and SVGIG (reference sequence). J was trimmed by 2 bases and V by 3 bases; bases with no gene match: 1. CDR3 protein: CAWRGTGQETQYF. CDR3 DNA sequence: TGTGCCTGGAGGGGGACAGGGCAAGAGACCCAGTACTTC.

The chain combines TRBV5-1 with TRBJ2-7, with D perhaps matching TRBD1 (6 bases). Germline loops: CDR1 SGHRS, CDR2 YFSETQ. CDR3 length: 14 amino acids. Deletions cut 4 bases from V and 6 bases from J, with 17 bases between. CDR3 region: CASSNPQGSVEQYF. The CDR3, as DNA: TGCGCCAGCAGCAACCCTCAGGGGTCAGTCGAGCAGTACTTC.

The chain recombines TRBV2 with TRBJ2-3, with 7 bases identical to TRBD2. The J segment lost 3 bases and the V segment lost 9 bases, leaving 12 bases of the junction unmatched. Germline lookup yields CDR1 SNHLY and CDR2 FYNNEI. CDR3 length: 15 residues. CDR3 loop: CARGPRLAGTDTQYF. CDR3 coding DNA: TGTGCCAGGGGGCCCCGACTAGCAGGGACAGATACGCAGTATTTT.

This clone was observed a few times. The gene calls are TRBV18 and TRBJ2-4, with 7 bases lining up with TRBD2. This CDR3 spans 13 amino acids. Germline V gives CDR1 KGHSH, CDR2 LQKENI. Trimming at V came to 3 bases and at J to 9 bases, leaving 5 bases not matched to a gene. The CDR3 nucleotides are TGTGCCAGCTCACCGGGCCAGCGGGGCATTCAGTACTTC. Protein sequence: CASSPGQRGIQYF.

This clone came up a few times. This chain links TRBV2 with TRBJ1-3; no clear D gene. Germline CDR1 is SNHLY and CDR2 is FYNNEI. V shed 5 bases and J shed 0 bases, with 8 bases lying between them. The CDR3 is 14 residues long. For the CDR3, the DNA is TGTGCCAGCAGTACCGGGAGCTCTGGAAACACCATATATTTT. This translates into CASSTGSSGNTIYF.

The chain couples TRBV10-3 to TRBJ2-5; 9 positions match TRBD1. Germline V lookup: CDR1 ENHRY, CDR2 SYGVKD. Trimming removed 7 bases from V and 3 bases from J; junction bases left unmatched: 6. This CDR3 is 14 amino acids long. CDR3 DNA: TGTGCCATCAACCCGGGACAGGGTGAAGAGACCCAGTACTTC. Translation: CAINPGQGEETQYF.

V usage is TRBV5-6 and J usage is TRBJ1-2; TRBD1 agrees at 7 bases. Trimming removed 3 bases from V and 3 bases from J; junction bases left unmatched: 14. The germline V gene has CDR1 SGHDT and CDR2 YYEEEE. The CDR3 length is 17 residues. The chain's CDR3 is CASSSRIDRVFDYGYTF. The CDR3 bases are TGTGCCAGCAGCTCCCGAATTGACAGGGTTTTCGACTATGGCTACACCTTC.

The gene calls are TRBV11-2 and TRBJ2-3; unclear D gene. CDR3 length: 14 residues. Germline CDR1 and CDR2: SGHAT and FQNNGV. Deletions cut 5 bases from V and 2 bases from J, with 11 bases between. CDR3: CASSGQNPTDTQYF. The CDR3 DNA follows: TGTGCCAGCAGCGGGCAGAACCCCACAGATACGCAGTATTTT.

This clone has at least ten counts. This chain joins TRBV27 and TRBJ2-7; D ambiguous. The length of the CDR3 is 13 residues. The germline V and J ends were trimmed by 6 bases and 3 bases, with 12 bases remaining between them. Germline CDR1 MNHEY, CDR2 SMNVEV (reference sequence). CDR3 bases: TGTGCCAGCAGCCCCAGGCCCTTCTACGAGCAGTACTTC. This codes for CASSPRPFYEQYF.

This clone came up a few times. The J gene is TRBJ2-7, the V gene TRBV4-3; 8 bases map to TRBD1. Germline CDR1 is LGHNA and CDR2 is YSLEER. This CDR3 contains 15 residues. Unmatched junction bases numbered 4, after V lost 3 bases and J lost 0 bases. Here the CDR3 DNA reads TGCGCCAGCAGCCATCGGACAGGGAGCTCCTACGAGCAGTACTTC. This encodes CASSHRTGSSYEQYF.

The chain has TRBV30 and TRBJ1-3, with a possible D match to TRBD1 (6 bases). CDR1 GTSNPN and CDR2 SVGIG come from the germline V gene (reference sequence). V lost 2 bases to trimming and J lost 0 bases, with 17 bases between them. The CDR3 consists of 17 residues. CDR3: CAWSRRGGPVSGNTIYF. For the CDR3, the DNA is TGTGCCTGGAGTCGTAGGGGGGGTCCAGTCTCTGGAAACACCATATATTTT. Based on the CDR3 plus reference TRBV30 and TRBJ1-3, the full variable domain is SQTIHQWPATLVQPVGSPLSLECTVEGTSNPNLYWYRQAAGRGLQLLFYSVGIGQISSEVPQNLSASRPQDRQFILSSKKLLLSDSGFYLCAWSRRGGPVSGNTIYFGEGSWLTVV.

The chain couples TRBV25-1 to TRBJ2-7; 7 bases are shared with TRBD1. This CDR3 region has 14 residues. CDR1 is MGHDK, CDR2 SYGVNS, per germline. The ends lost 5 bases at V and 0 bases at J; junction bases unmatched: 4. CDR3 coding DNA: TGTGCCAGCAGTCTCCGGGACAGCTCCTACGAGCAGTACTTC. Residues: CASSLRDSSYEQYF.

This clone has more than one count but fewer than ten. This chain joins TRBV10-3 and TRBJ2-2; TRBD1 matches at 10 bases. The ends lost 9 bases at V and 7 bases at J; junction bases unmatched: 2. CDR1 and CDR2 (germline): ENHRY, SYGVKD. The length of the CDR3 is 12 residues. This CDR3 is CAIGQGDGELFF. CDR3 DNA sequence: TGTGCCATAGGACAGGGGGACGGGGAGCTGTTTTTT.